This T cell receptor (beta chain) emerged from a study of cytomegalovirus exposure and HLA in healthy donors (dated by TCRdb to the late 2010s). For the wider study: According to an earlier analysis of 587 of the donors, 150 million to 200 million T cells yielded some 110 million unique TCR beta sequences and 250 to 350 Gb of sequence data. Class I and class II HLA loci were covered by the typing at four-digit resolution. Typing coverage varied by locus: roughly 629-630 donors for A, B, C, DRB1 and DQB1; roughly 520 for DQA1; approximately 570 for DPA1; roughly 470 for DPB1. The genetic ancestry cluster associated with self-reported Caucasian donors included over 65% of the roughly 400 genotyped donors. Roughly 310 gigabases of sequencing data and approximately 93 million unique TCR sequences were included in an early release covering about 700 HLA-typed donors. The study used immunosequencing to profile the T cell repertoires of more than 650 subjects and linked those repertoires to cytomegalovirus serostatus. Roughly five DR-DQ haplotypes were handled as single units for association and clustering, since linkage in the cohort was strong. An earlier analysis of fewer than 700 of the donors applied high-throughput TCR beta sequencing to assess whether each TCR beta V gene segment acted as functional or pseudogenic. The later analysis used no new phenotypic data to find candidate immune exposures, relying instead on TCR beta sequences and their occurrence across donors. Besides the first cohort of hundreds of subjects, a separate validation cohort made up of roughly 130 different subjects was used. A later genetic analysis used genome-wide SNP genotypes for about three fifths of the roughly 700 donors, treating that subset as a discovery cohort. Alongside the repertoire data, information on donor age, sex, ethnicity and CMV serostatus was compiled. Among roughly 400 genotyped donors of the cohort, an average of roughly 240,000 unique TCR beta nucleotide sequences were sequenced per donor, around 20% of them non-productive. A later analysis re-analyzed previously published TCR beta repertoires from roughly 630 donors and added high-resolution HLA genotyping to study TCR occurrence patterns. To predict cytomegalovirus infection status, the study brought together high-throughput TCR immunosequencing, statistical association of individual TCRs with disease status, and machine learning. Every repertoire in the discovery cohort had been generated on one and the same sequencing platform. The study aimed to test whether signatures of past pathogen exposure could be identified by cataloging public T cell receptors.

The cohort was made up of approximately 700 healthy bone marrow donors. Cohort members were all nominally healthy when sampled, although unrecorded immune exposures were likely present. The donor was CMV seronegative and belonged to the group of approximately 320 seronegative cohort members. Every donor gave a peripheral blood sample, and the peripheral blood mononuclear cells from that sample were used for TCR beta sequencing. The Qiagen DNeasy Blood Extraction Kit was used to extract genomic DNA from the blood cell samples. Overall study outcomes, separate from this receptor: Three of the identified cytomegalovirus-associated TCR beta chains were confirmed in vitro to be specific for cytomegalovirus antigens. A total of 150 or so TCR beta chains were listed by the study as associated with cytomegalovirus. Correlated functional status among segregating V segments might be attributable to linkage disequilibrium, but an unknown experimental factor could not be ruled out. Compared with equally common non-associated chains, HLA-associated TCR beta chains in a later analysis were more clonally expanded and had lower generation probabilities. In a later analysis, most CMV-associated TCR beta chains were found to appear HLA-restricted, with HLA associations seemingly driven largely by CMV exposure. Compared with the roughly 670-donor mean, donors in an Asian-associated ancestry cluster had fewer N-insertions in productive TCRs, according to a later genetic analysis. In an earlier analysis of 587 of the donors, most TCR beta V segments appeared in productive rearrangements about 90% or about 30% of the time, broadly matching IMGT annotations. Presence/absence analyses assumed roughly uniform sequencing depth across donors, an assumption that may not hold. In a later analysis, several top co-occurrence clusters were reported to appear linked to parvovirus B19, influenza, CMV and Epstein-Barr virus. A later analysis found that TCR association rates varied across HLA loci, with DRB1 alleles showing the most associated TCRs and HLA-C alleles the fewest. The authors suggested that the approach could potentially be extended to other disease states and immunological phenotypes. Because HLA typing was unavailable for some donors at each locus, only the typed subset was used in association tests. This cohort had only TCR beta chains sequenced, and the lack of alpha or paired-chain data limited which features could be detected. The 87-base-pair reads could not distinguish some IMGT-functional V segments, including TRBV6-2 and TRBV6-3, so those segments were excluded. A further reported finding was that TCR beta sequences accurately predicted the HLA-A and HLA-B alleles for most subjects in the first cohort. A cluster of highly shared sequence variants was judged likely to represent a technical artifact of the sequencing pipeline. For the cohort, immune exposure information was limited to CMV serostatus. While some public TCRs were present in many individuals, most TCR sequences turned up only very rarely across donors. Strong co-occurrence of HLA alleles, especially DR and DQ, made assigning TCR associations to individual alleles difficult. About 17 rarely observed V segments, including chromosome 9 orphons, were excluded from the earlier analysis of almost 600 of the donors because counts were too low. The classifier was reported to diagnose cytomegalovirus status with high specificity and sensitivity in both the original and validation cohorts. Specific HLA alleles were associated with 15,000 to 20,000 TCR beta sequences at a false discovery rate of 0.05 in a later analysis. A later genetic analysis associated a missense DCLRE1C variant with V-gene and J-gene trimming of TCR beta chains, and an independent cohort replicated the association.

Comments on this clone: What this receptor recognizes is not known. Per-base qualities were not stored, and no clone one base away is much larger.

Library prep was done by the immunoSEQ multiplex PCR assay. For the multiplex PCR, a mixture combining 60 forward primers for TCR Vbeta segments and 13 reverse primers for TCR Jbeta segments was used. The CDR3 region of rearranged TCR beta genes was amplified from genomic DNA by a multiplex PCR assay. On the Illumina HiSeq System, the amplified TCR beta libraries were sequenced as 87-base-pair reads. In the original analysis: A later analysis counted some 80 million unique TCR beta chains across the 666 repertoires, and some 11 million of these chains were shared by at least two donors. Raw reads were error-corrected and collapsed into unique sequences with a nearest-neighbor algorithm that merged closely related sequences to remove PCR and sequencing errors. CDR3 sequences were aligned to IMGT reference sequences to assign V, D and J gene segments. For a sequence to be retained, a match of at least six nucleotides to both a V gene segment and a J gene segment was required. A rearrangement was called productive if the CDR3 had no stop codons and remained in frame with V and J, and every other rearrangement was called non-productive. Following IMGT convention, CDR3 was defined as the stretch from the second conserved V-encoded cysteine up to the conserved J-encoded phenylalanine. Sequences without an unambiguous match to a single V gene segment were excluded from the earlier analysis of about 640 of the donors. In an earlier analysis of around 600 of the donors, V segments were called functional above 56.7% productive rearrangements and were called segregating when the between-donor standard deviation exceeded 5%. A statistical classification framework was built to diagnose cytomegalovirus status from the catalog of TCR beta chain sequences. V and J gene assignment, in a later analysis, came from comparing TCR nucleotide sequences with IMGT/GENE-DB human TR gene sequences. In a later analysis, CDR3 sequences and most-parsimonious VDJ recombination scenarios were assigned using the TCRdist pipeline. In a later analysis, each TCR beta chain was defined by its CDR3 amino acid sequence together with its V-gene family, and reads without a unique V-gene family were excluded. A later analysis removed several hundred highly shared, low-generation-probability nucleotide sequences to deal with suspected cross-contamination and a sequencing artifact. In a later analysis, a clonal expansion index for each public chain was calculated from normalized within-repertoire ranks of inferred template counts. In a later analysis, generation probabilities were computed with a VDJ recombination model fitted to out-of-frame rearrangements, and the resulting probabilities were checked against IGoR. In a later analysis, TCR-TCR, TCR-HLA and TCR-CMV co-occurrence was scored with hypergeometric tests, and a repertoire-size bias correction was applied to TCR pairs. A later analysis estimated false discovery rates by permuting HLA or CMV assignments 20 times. In a later analysis, co-occurring TCRs were grouped with DBSCAN, and TCRdist sequence similarity was added when clustering was performed within HLA-allele-positive subsets. Repertoires with fewer than 30,000 or more than 120,000 public chains were left out of co-occurrence clustering, as were about 5 repertoires with anomalous nucleotide sharing. What TCRdb holds here is the immuneACCESS table cut down to in-frame rearrangements. Part of the clones is not present; checked against another copy, under half of the missing clones reflect an unresolved V gene, and the others are unexplained. V and J calls and clone size follow that table, whereas D and trimming were derived from the DNA. A total of 150,000 to 250,000 clones appear in this sample, 70% to 85% of them only once. The top ten clonotypes cover roughly 0.098% of the sample.

Its CDR3 holds 15 amino acids, cysteine through phenylalanine. CDR3 DNA only is kept here, 45 bases in frame from base 1. Looking up the germline V gene yields CDR1 MNHNS and CDR2 SASEGT. V gives up 6 bases and J gives up 6 bases, and the segment between their germline ends measures 20 bases. Sequencing was done on a sample of PBMCs. Recombination linked TRBV6-1 to TRBJ1-1, and perhaps TRBD1 as D gene, on 5 matching bases. This sequence originates from a boy aged 2 to 10 in good health and CMV-seronegative. The DNA is TGTGCCAGCAGGGACAAACAGGTTGCTTCTTCTGAAGCTTTCTTT. Its translation is CASRDKQVASSEAFF.